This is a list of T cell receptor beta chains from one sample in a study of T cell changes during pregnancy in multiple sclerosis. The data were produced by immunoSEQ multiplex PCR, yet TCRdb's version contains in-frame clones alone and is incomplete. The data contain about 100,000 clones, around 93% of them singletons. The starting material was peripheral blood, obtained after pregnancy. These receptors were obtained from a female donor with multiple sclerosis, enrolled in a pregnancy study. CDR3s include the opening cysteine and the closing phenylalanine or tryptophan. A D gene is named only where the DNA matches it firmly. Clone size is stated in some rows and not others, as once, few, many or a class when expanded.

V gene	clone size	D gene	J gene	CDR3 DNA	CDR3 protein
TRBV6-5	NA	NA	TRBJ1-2	TGTGCCAGCAGTTTCTCTGACACGAACTATGGCTACACCTTC	CASSFSDTNYGYTF
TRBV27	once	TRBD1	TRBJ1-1	TGTGCCAGCAGACGGACAGGGAGATACACTGAAGCTTTCTTT	CASRRTGRYTEAFF
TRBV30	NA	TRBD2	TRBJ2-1	TGTGCCTGGAGGGGCGGGGGGCGTGAGCAGTTCTTC	CAWRGGGREQFF
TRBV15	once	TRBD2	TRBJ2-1	TGTGCCACCAGCAGAGATCCCGGGACTAGCTATGAGCAGTTCTTC	CATSRDPGTSYEQFF
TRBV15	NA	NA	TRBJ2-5	TGTGCCACCAGCAGTAGAGTCGAAGAGACCCAGTACTTC	CATSSRVEETQYF
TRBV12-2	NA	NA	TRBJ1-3	TGTGCAAGTCGCTTAGGGTGGGCGTTACTTTCCTCTGGAAACACCATATATTTT	CASRLGWALLSSGNTIYF
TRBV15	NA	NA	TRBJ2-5	TGTGCCACCAGCAGAGACAGACAAGAGACCCAGTACTTC	CATSRDRQETQYF
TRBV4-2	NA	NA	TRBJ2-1	TGTGCCAGCAGCCAAGGACTAGTTTACAATGAGCAGTTCTTC	CASSQGLVYNEQFF
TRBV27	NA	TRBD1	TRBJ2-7	TGTGCCAGCAGGGCAGGGGGCTCCTACGAGCAGTACTTC	CASRAGGSYEQYF
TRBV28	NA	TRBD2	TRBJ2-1	TGTGCCAGCAGTTTCGGACTAGCGGTATACAATGAGCAGTTCTTC	CASSFGLAVYNEQFF
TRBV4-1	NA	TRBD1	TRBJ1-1	TGCGCCAGCAGCCAGGAGGGGGCTATACGGAACACTGAAGCTTTCTTT	CASSQEGAIRNTEAFF
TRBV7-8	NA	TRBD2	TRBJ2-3	TGTGCCAGCAGGCTTTACCGTAGCGGGGGAACAGATACGCAGTATTTT	CASRLYRSGGTDTQYF
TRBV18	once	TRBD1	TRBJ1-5	TGTGCCAGCTCACAATGGACCGGACAGGGCGGCAATCAGCCCCAGCATTTT	CASSQWTGQGGNQPQHF
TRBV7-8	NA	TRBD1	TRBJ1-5	TGTGCCAGCAGCGAAGGACAGGGAGCCTACAATCAGCCCCAGCATTTT	CASSEGQGAYNQPQHF
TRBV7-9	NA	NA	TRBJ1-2	TGTGCCAGCAGCTTCCGACAGGCAAGGGCTGGCTACACCTTC	CASSFRQARAGYTF
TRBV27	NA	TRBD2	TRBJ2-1	TGTGCCAGCGGTCTGGGGGGGTACAATGAGCAGTTCTTC	CASGLGGYNEQFF
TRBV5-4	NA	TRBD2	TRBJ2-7	TGTGCCAGCAGCTTGGGACTAGCGGGAGATGGCTCCTACGAGCAGTACTTC	CASSLGLAGDGSYEQYF
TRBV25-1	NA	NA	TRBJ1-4	TGTGCCAGCAGTGGTGGATCGGGTGGTGAAAAACTGTTTTTT	CASSGGSGGEKLFF
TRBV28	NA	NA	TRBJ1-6	TGTGCCAGCAGTCCCCCGGGTTCACCCCTCCACTTT	CASSPPGSPLHF
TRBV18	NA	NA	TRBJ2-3	TGTGCCAGCTCGTACAAAGATACGCAGTATTTT	CASSYKDTQYF
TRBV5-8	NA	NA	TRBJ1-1	TGTGCCAGCAGCGTGGAATTAGGGGTTACTGAAGCTTTCTTT	CASSVELGVTEAFF
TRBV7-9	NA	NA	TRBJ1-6	TGTGCCAGCAGCTTAGACAGTAATTCACCCCTCCACTTT	CASSLDSNSPLHF
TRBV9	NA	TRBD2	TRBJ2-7	TGTGCCAGCAGCGTAGCCCCTAGCGGGGGGGCCTCCGAGCAGTACTTC	CASSVAPSGGASEQYF
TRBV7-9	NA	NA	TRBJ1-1	TGTGCCAGCAGCTTTCGGACTGCCGAAGCTTTCTTT	CASSFRTAEAFF
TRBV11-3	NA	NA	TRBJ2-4	TGTGCCAGCAGCTTAGATCCCCAGGGCCGCCTAGCCAAAAACATTCAGTACTTC	CASSLDPQGRLAKNIQYF
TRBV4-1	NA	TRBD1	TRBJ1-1	TGCGCCAGCAGCCAAGGACAGGGCACGAACACTGAAGCTTTCTTT	CASSQGQGTNTEAFF
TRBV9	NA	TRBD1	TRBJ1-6	TGTGCCAGCAGCGTAGGAATAAAAGGGACAGATAATTCACCCCTCCACTTT	CASSVGIKGTDNSPLHF
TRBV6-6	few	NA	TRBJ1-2	TGTGCCAGCAGGCCGGGTACCGATGGCTACACCTTC	CASRPGTDGYTF
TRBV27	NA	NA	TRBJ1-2	TGTGCCAGCAGTCCGCCCTTCGGTCGGGGAGACTATGGCTACACCTTC	CASSPPFGRGDYGYTF